This T cell receptor beta chain was sequenced for a study of T-cell reconstitution after alpha-beta-depleted transplantation in children. Unique molecular identifiers were used to barcode this TCRbeta library. MiXCR was run by TCRdb on the PCR reads, yielding one entry per CDR3 protein. The table includes about 610,000 distinct CDR3 sequences, roughly a tenth detected once. Germline V CDR1 and CDR2: SEHNR, FQNEAQ (reference sequence). The J segment lost 9 bases and the V segment lost 4 bases, leaving 5 bases of the junction unmatched. The CDR3 loop spans 13 amino acids. This clonotype has ten or more counts.

The sequencing used PBMCs from the stem cell graft donor, collected from the stem cell graft. The receptor was isolated from a human donor who donated a stem cell graft to a child with acute myeloid leukemia. This sequence joins TRBV7-9 and TRBJ2-1; TRBD2 agrees at 8 bases. For the CDR3, the DNA is TGTGCCAGCAGCTCCTCGGGAGGGAGTGAGCAGTTCTTC. This encodes CASSSSGGSEQFF. The complete variable domain, with remaining parts taken from reference TRBV7-9 and TRBJ2-1, reads DTGVSQNPRHKITKRGQNVTFRCDPISEHNRLYWYRQTLGQGPEFLTYFQNEAQLEKSRLLSDRFSAERPKGSFSTLEIQRTEQGDSAMYLCASSSSGGSEQFFGPGTRLTVL.